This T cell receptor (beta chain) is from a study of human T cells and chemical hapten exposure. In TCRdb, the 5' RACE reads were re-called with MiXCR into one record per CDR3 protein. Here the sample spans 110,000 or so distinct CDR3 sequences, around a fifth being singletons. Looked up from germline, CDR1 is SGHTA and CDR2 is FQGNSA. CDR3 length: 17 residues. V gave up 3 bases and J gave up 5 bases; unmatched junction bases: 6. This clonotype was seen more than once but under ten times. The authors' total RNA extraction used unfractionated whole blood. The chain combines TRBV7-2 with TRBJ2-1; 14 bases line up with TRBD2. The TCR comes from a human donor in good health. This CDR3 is CASSFKGTSGSHNEQFF. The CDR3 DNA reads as TGTGCCAGCAGCTTTAAAGGGACTAGCGGGAGCCACAATGAGCAGTTCTTC. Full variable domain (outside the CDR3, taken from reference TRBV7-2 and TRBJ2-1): GAGVSQSPSNKVTEKGKDVELRCDPISGHTALYWYRQSLGQGLEFLIYFQGNSAPDKSGLPSDRFSAERTGGSVSTLTIQRTQQEDSAVYLCASSFKGTSGSHNEQFFGPGTRLTVL.